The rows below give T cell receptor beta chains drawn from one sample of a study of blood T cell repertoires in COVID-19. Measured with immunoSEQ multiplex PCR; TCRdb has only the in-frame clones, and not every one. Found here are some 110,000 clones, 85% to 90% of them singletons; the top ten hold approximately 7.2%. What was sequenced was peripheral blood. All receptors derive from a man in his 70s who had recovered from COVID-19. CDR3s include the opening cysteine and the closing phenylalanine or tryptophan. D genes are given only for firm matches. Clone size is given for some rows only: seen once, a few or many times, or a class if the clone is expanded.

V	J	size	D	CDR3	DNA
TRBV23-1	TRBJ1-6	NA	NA	CASLSGSYNSPLHF	TGCGCCAGCCTTTCCGGCTCCTATAATTCACCCCTCCACTTT
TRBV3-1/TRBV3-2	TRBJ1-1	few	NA	CASSRTASNTEAFF	TGTGCCAGCAGCCGGACAGCTTCGAACACTGAAGCTTTCTTT
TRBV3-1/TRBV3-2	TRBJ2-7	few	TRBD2	CASSRRGLGRHEQYF	TGTGCCAGCAGCCGCCGGGGACTAGGACGACACGAGCAGTACTTC
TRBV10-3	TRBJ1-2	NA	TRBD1	CAIRPGQGLYGYTF	TGTGCCATCAGGCCGGGACAGGGCCTCTATGGCTACACCTTC
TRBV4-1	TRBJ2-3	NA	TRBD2	CASSQVAGTSGNTQYF	TGCGCCAGCAGCCAAGTGGCCGGGACTAGCGGTAATACGCAGTATTTT
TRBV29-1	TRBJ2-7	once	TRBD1	CSVAGTGAYEQYF	TGCAGCGTAGCCGGGACAGGAGCCTACGAGCAGTACTTC
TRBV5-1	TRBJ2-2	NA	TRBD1	CASKRNTGGTGELFF	TGCGCCAGCAAACGGAACACAGGGGGCACCGGGGAGCTGTTTTTT
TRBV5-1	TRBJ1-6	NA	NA	CASSLELENSPLHF	TGCGCCAGCAGCTTGGAATTAGAAAATTCACCCCTCCACTTT
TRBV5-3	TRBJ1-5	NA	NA	CARSLLRISAVGNQPQHF	TGTGCCAGAAGCTTGCTCAGAATATCGGCGGTTGGCAATCAGCCCCAGCATTTT
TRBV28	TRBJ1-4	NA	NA	CATRLTNEKLFF	TGTGCCACGCGGCTAACTAATGAAAAACTGTTTTTT
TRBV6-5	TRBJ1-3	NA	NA	CASSRDFSGNTIYF	TGTGCCAGCAGCCGGGACTTCTCTGGAAACACCATATATTTT
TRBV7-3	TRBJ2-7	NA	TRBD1	CASSLTGDRVYEQYF	TGTGCCAGCAGCTTAACCGGGGACAGGGTCTACGAGCAGTACTTC
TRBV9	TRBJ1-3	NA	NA	CASSVEGSPSGNTIYF	TGTGCCAGCAGCGTAGAGGGGTCCCCCTCTGGAAACACCATATATTTT
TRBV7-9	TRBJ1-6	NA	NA	CASSSGQNYSPLHF	TGTGCCAGCAGCTCAGGACAAAATTATTCACCCCTCCACTTT
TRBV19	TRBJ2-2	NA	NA	CASSAHSTGELFF	TGTGCCAGTAGTGCCCATAGCACCGGGGAGCTGTTTTTT
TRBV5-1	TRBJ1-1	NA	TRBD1	CASSLGSGTDNTEAFF	TGCGCCAGCAGCTTAGGATCCGGGACAGACAACACTGAAGCTTTCTTT
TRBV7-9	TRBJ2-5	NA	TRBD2	CASSLAGLAGAQETQYF	TGTGCCAGCAGCTTAGCGGGACTAGCGGGGGCTCAAGAGACCCAGTACTTC
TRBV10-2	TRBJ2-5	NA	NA	CASSVTHRETQYF	TGCGCCAGCAGCGTGACACATAGAGAGACCCAGTACTTC
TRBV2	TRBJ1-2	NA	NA	CASSEDTNYGYTF	TGTGCCAGCAGTGAGGACACGAACTATGGCTACACCTTC
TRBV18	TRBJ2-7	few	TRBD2	CASSSGTSGISEQYF	TGTGCCAGCTCATCCGGGACTAGCGGGATCAGCGAGCAGTACTTC
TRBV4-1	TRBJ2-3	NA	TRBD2	CASSQARGGAVDTQYF	TGCGCCAGCAGCCAGGCCCGCGGGGGGGCGGTAGATACGCAGTATTTT
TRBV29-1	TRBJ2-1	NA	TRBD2	CSVDWSGVSSYNEQFF	TGCAGCGTTGACTGGAGCGGGGTGAGCTCCTACAATGAGCAGTTCTTC
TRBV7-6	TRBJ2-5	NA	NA	CASSSRSLQETQYF	TGTGCCAGCAGCTCAAGGAGTCTCCAAGAGACCCAGTACTTC
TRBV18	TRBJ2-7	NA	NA	CASSGTGSYEQYF	TGTGCCAGCTCGGGGACTGGCTCCTACGAGCAGTACTTC
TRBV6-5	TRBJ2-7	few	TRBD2	CASQRGGSYEQYF	TGTGCCAGCCAGCGGGGGGGCTCCTACGAGCAGTACTTC
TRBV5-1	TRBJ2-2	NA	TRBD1	CASSLRTGRNTGELFF	TGCGCCAGCAGCTTAAGGACAGGGCGGAACACCGGGGAGCTGTTTTTT
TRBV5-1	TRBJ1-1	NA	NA	CASSLDSSAGEAFF	TGCGCCAGCAGCTTGGATAGTTCGGCAGGTGAAGCTTTCTTT
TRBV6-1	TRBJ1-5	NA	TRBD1	CASSGPYRGRSSNQPQHF	TGTGCCAGCAGTGGACCCTACAGGGGGCGAAGCAGCAATCAGCCCCAGCATTTT
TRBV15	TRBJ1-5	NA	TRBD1	CATSGGGTGGFNQPQHF	TGTGCCACCAGCGGGGGTGGGACAGGGGGATTCAATCAGCCCCAGCATTTT
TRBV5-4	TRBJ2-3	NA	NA	CASSYRRDSNTDTQYF	TGTGCCAGCAGCTATAGGAGGGACTCGAACACAGATACGCAGTATTTT
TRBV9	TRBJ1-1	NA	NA	CASSVGDISSEAFF	TGTGCCAGCAGCGTAGGTGATATTTCGAGTGAAGCTTTCTTT
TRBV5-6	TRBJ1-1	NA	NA	CASSSQPPDFEAFF	TGTGCCAGCAGCTCGCAACCCCCCGACTTTGAAGCTTTCTTT
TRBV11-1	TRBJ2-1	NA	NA	CASSLGGGPSYNEQFF	TGTGCCAGCAGCTTAGGGGGGGGCCCTTCCTACAATGAGCAGTTCTTC
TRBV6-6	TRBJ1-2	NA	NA	CASSYSSTSANYGYTF	TGTGCCAGCAGTTACTCGTCAACATCAGCTAACTATGGCTACACCTTC
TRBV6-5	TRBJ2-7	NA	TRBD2	CASRGEGSGEQYF	TGTGCCAGCAGAGGGGAGGGGTCGGGCGAGCAGTACTTC
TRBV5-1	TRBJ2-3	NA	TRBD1	CASSSSGTVTDTQYF	TGCGCCAGCAGTTCCTCCGGGACAGTCACAGATACGCAGTATTTT
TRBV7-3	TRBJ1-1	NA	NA	CASSPTGNTEAFF	TGTGCCAGCAGCCCGACGGGGAACACTGAAGCTTTCTTT
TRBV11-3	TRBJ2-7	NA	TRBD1	CASSPGTGGKYEQYF	TGTGCCAGCAGCCCCGGGACAGGGGGTAAATACGAGCAGTACTTC
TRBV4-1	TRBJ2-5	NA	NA	CASSQGGRRETQYF	TGCGCCAGCAGCCAAGGTGGGCGTCGAGAGACCCAGTACTTC
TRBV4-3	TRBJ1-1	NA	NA	CASSQEREDEAFF	TGCGCCAGCAGCCAAGAGAGGGAAGATGAAGCTTTCTTT
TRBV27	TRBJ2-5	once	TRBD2	CASSLIGGAQYF	TGTGCCAGCAGTTTGATCGGGGGGGCCCAGTACTTC
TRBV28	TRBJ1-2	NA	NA	CASSLSPDSKGYTF	TGTGCCAGCAGTTTATCCCCGGACAGCAAAGGCTACACCTTC
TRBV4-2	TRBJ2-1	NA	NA	CASSQDPTPEQFF	TGTGCCAGCAGCCAAGATCCGACTCCGGAGCAGTTCTTC
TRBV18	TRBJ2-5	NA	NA	CASSPLRGGETQYF	TGTGCCAGCTCACCACTAAGGGGAGGAGAGACCCAGTACTTC
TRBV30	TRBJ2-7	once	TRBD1	CALEPRTGSSYEQYF	TGTGCCCTGGAACCACGGACAGGGAGCTCCTACGAGCAGTACTTC
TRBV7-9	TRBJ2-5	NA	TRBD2	CASSLLGGETQYF	TGTGCCAGCAGCTTGCTGGGGGGGGAGACCCAGTACTTC
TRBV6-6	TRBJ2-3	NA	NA	CASRPGFTDTQYF	TGTGCCAGCCGCCCCGGTTTCACAGATACGCAGTATTTT
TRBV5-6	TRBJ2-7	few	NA	CASSPGGPGGSYEQYF	TGTGCCAGCAGCCCTGGGGGGCCAGGGGGCTCCTACGAGCAGTACTTC
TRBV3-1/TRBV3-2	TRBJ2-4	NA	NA	CASSPGGHLAKNIQYF	TGTGCCAGCAGCCCCGGTGGGCACCTAGCCAAAAACATTCAGTACTTC
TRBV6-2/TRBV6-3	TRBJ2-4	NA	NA	CASSSGGPVAKNIQYF	TGTGCCAGCAGCTCCGGAGGGCCGGTAGCCAAAAACATTCAGTACTTC
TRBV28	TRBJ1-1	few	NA	CASRLQGDTEAFF	TGTGCCAGCAGACTACAGGGCGACACTGAAGCTTTCTTT
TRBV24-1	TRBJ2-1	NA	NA	CATSDGWTVSSYNEQFF	TGTGCCACCAGTGATGGATGGACTGTTAGCTCCTACAATGAGCAGTTCTTC
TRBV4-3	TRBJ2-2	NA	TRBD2	CASSQEFAGGPHGELFF	TGCGCCAGCAGCCAAGAATTCGCGGGAGGGCCCCACGGGGAGCTGTTTTTT
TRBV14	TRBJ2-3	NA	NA	CASSQDPGWYRVTDTQYF	TGTGCCAGCAGCCAAGATCCGGGATGGTATAGGGTGACAGATACGCAGTATTTT
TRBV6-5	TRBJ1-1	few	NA	CASSHERGGTEAFF	TGTGCCAGCAGTCATGAAAGGGGAGGCACTGAAGCTTTCTTT